The 24 T cell receptor beta chains in this list originate from one sample, sequenced in a study of vaccination and CD4 T cells after COVID-19. Treatment denoted: roughly 10-day PBMC culture with coronavirus spike peptide pools or control peptides (ViraFEST assay). No antigens are known for them. Cultured CD4+ T cells had their DNA profiled by the Oncomine TCR Beta short-read assay. TCRdb analysed the PCR reads with MiXCR anew, one entry per CDR3 protein. The data show some 16,000 distinct CDR3 sequences, with approximately 52% seen just once and more than 3.5% held by the top ten. The material sequenced was CD4+ T cells from blood, cultured in vitro, taken before SARS-CoV-2 vaccination. The receptor set was obtained from a human donor who had recovered from COVID-19.

This clonotype was seen a few times. The rearrangement joins TRBV27 to TRBJ1-2, with D maybe TRBD1 (5 bases). Trimming removed 3 bases at V and 3 bases at J, with 11 bases between. There are 14 residues in the CDR3. Germline V gene data show CDR1 as MNHEY and CDR2 as SMNVEV (reference sequence). Here the CDR3 DNA reads TGTGCCAGCAGTTTCCAGGGTGCTGACTATGGCTACACCTTC. Encoded protein: CASSFQGADYGYTF.

V usage is TRBV12-5 and J usage is TRBJ1-2; 11 bases align to TRBD1. Germline CDR1 reads LGHNT; CDR2 reads FRNRAP. Unmatched junction bases numbered 4, after V lost 6 bases and J lost 7 bases. The CDR3 extends over 13 amino acids. The CDR3 is CASGAGTGGGYTF. For the CDR3, the DNA is TGTGCTAGTGGCGCCGGGACAGGGGGTGGCTACACCTTC.

This clonotype was detected a few times. This chain uses TRBV12-3 or TRBV12-4 with TRBJ1-6; no clear D. V was pared by 7 bases and J by 8 bases, with 15 bases between. The CDR3 contains 14 residues. The CDR3 is CASKVGFPDSPLHF. The CDR3 bases are TGTGCCAGCAAGGTTGGGTTCCCGGATTCACCCCTCCACTTT.

As concerns this clonotype: The junction differs from germline at one of its ends, possibly a read error. The chain recombines TRBV7-9 with TRBJ2-1, with D tentatively TRBD2 (6 bases). CDR1 is SEHNR, CDR2 FQNEAQ, per germline (reference sequence). This CDR3 contains 13 residues. Here the CDR3 DNA reads TGTGCCAGCACCTTACCGACTAGTCCTGAGCAGTTCTTC. This sequence encodes CASTLPTSPEQFF.

Only a few counts were recorded for this clonotype. The chain carries TRBV4-1 and TRBJ1-2, with D hard to call. The CDR3 has 15 residues. Germline V gene lookup returns CDR1 MGHRA and CDR2 YSYEKL. The germline V and J ends were trimmed by 0 bases and 7 bases, with 15 bases remaining between them. CDR3 sequence: CASSQEAAGRRGYTF. CDR3 coding DNA: TGCGCCAGCAGCCAAGAAGCTGCGGGCCGGCGTGGCTACACCTTC.

The V and J genes are TRBV12-3 or TRBV12-4 and TRBJ2-1, with D hard to call. The CDR3 extends over 11 amino acids. V was pared by 3 bases and J by 10 bases, with 7 bases between. DNA for the CDR3: TGTGCCAGCAGTTTCTCCCCCGAGCAGTTCTTC. Residues: CASSFSPEQFF.

The CDR3 here is CATSDATSGGTDTQYF. The CDR3 DNA follows: TGTGCCACCAGTGATGCCACTAGCGGGGGCACAGATACGCAGTATTTT. The V gene is TRBV24-1, the J gene TRBJ2-3; 10 nucleotides agree with TRBD2. With V trimmed by 3 bases and J by 1 base, 3 bases remained unmatched. The germline V gene encodes CDR1 KGHDR and CDR2 SFDVKD. The CDR3 loop spans 16 amino acids.

V gene TRBV7-9 combines with J gene TRBJ1-1; TRBD1 agrees at 10 bases. The CDR3 contains 15 residues. CDR1 is SEHNR and CDR2 is FQNEAQ in the germline V gene (reference sequence). V lost 6 bases and J lost 6; bases outside the gene matches: 10. CDR3 loop: CASSRSDRGRPEAFF. The CDR3 DNA is TGTGCCAGCAGTCGCTCTGACAGGGGGCGTCCTGAAGCTTTCTTT.

The rearrangement uses TRBV27 and TRBJ1-5, with 8 bases lining up with TRBD1. After removal of 5 bases from V and 1 base from J, the junction contained 7 bases not matched to a gene. This CDR3 comprises 16 residues. Germline CDR1 MNHEY, CDR2 SMNVEV (reference sequence). As DNA, the CDR3 is TGTGCCAGCAGTCCTTGGAACAGGGGGAGCAATCAGCCCCAGCATTTT. Translating it yields CASSPWNRGSNQPQHF.

The V and J genes are TRBV27 and TRBJ2-7; D may match TRBD1 or TRBD2 (5 bases each). The CDR3 has 11 residues. The V end was cut by 8 bases, the J end by 7 bases, with 12 bases between. The germline V gene has CDR1 MNHEY and CDR2 SMNVEV (reference sequence). The CDR3 sequence is CASGTWGEQYF. DNA for the CDR3: TGTGCCAGCGGAACATGGGGGGAGCAGTACTTC.

This clonotype ranks as large (0.1 to 1%). The chain employs TRBV7-9 and TRBJ1-1; D remains ambiguous. Germline lookup yields CDR1 SEHNR and CDR2 FQNEAQ (reference sequence). Trimming took off 4 bases at V and 8 bases at J, with 14 bases between the two ends. The CDR3 has 13 residues. The DNA for the CDR3 is TGTGCCAGCAGCTATGAGCCGGGATCAGAAGCTTTCTTT. This sequence encodes CASSYEPGSEAFF.

This clonotype was detected only a few times. The chain is built from TRBV10-3 and TRBJ2-7, with D possibly TRBD1 on 6 matching bases. Germline V gene data show CDR1 as ENHRY and CDR2 as SYGVKD. V gave up 8 bases and J gave up 0 bases, with 14 bases separating them. CDR3 size: 14 residues. The CDR3 nucleotides read TGTGCCATCGGGGGCGGGTACAACTCCTACGAGCAGTACTTC. Translation: CAIGGGYNSYEQYF.

The chain employs TRBV19 and TRBJ2-2; TRBD1 agrees at 7 bases. CDR3 length: 14 residues. In germline, CDR1 is LNHDA, CDR2 SQIVND (reference sequence). After removal of 9 bases from V and 5 bases from J, the junction contained 9 bases not matched to a gene. The CDR3 here is CASRAQGKTGELFF. For the CDR3, the DNA is TGTGCCAGCAGGGCACAGGGGAAGACCGGGGAGCTGTTTTTT.

This clonotype turned up a few times. The chain recombines TRBV27 with TRBJ2-1; D may match TRBD1 or TRBD2 (5 bases each). The CDR3 has 13 residues. Trimming pared 6 bases from V and 6 bases from J, leaving 12 bases between. Germline V CDR1 and CDR2: MNHEY, SMNVEV (reference sequence). CDR3 in DNA: TGTGCCAGCAGGGGGGTAATACCCAATGAGCAGTTCTTC. It specifies CASRGVIPNEQFF.

This chain links TRBV10-3 with TRBJ2-1; 9 bases line up with TRBD1. CDR3 length: 16 residues. Germline V CDR1 and CDR2: ENHRY, SYGVKD. J lost 6 bases, V lost 0 bases, and 6 bases had no gene match. CDR3 bases: TGTGCCATCAGTGAGTCAAGGACAGGGGCGGGCAATGAGCAGTTCTTC. It specifies CAISESRTGAGNEQFF.

This chain connects TRBV11-1 to TRBJ1-5; D is uncertain. In germline, CDR1 is SGHAT, CDR2 FQDESV (reference sequence). The CDR3 length is 15 residues. The ends were cut back, 5 bases at V and 4 bases at J, with 15 bases in the middle. The CDR3 is CASSPGSGINQPQHF. In nucleotides, the CDR3 is TGTGCCAGCAGCCCCGGCAGTGGCATTAATCAGCCCCAGCATTTT.

This clonotype was picked up a small number of times. V gene TRBV20-1 combines with J gene TRBJ2-3, with 8 nucleotides matching TRBD2. Germline assignment: CDR1 DFQATT and CDR2 SNEGSKA (reference sequence). The CDR3 runs to 13 residues. Trimming removed 4 bases from V and 1 base from J; junction bases left unmatched: 1. The CDR3 coding sequence is TGCAGTGCTACGCGGGGGGGCACAGATACGCAGTATTTT. This encodes CSATRGGTDTQYF.

The chain combines TRBV21-1 with TRBJ1-5; the table gives TRBD1 as D, unverified against the DNA. TRBV21-1 is marked as a pseudogene. The CDR3 loop spans 13 amino acids. CDR3 amino acids: CARTGEGNQPQHF. The DNA for the CDR3 is TGTGCCAGGACAGGGGAAGGCAATCAGCCCCAGCATTTT.

This chain joins TRBV20-1 and TRBJ2-7; 9 bases fit TRBD1. This CDR3 is built from 13 residues. Germline V gene sequence: CDR1 DFQATT, CDR2 SNEGSKA (reference sequence). J was trimmed by 2 bases and V by 4 bases; bases with no gene match: 3. In DNA, the CDR3 is TGCAGTGCTATCGGGGACAGGGCCTACGAGCAGTACTTC. It yields the protein CSAIGDRAYEQYF.

In this sample, this clonotype turned up a few times. This chain joins TRBV20-1 and TRBJ1-4, with TRBD1 as a possible D gene (6 bases). Between the trimmed V and J ends, which lost 0 bases and 5 bases, there was a span of 13 bases. Germline loops: CDR1 DFQATT, CDR2 SNEGSKA (reference sequence). The CDR3 covers 15 residues. The CDR3 nucleotides are TGCAGTGCTAGAGATGTGGGGGGCCCCAATGAAAAACTGTTTTTT. As protein: CSARDVGGPNEKLFF.

The rearrangement links TRBV20-1 to TRBJ2-1; D remains ambiguous. Germline lookup yields CDR1 DFQATT and CDR2 SNEGSKA (reference sequence). The CDR3 has 15 residues. V gave up 2 bases and J gave up 10 bases, with 21 bases separating them. Here the CDR3 DNA reads TGCAGTGCTAGAAACCCCTGGCATAATGCCGCGGAGCAGTTCTTC. Residues: CSARNPWHNAAEQFF.

This chain joins TRBV6-1 and TRBJ2-2; 13 bases are shared with TRBD2. Per germline, CDR1 MNHNS and CDR2 SASEGT. V dropped 6 bases and J dropped 7; count of bases not matched to a gene: 2. This CDR3 spans 14 amino acids. CDR3 nucleotides: TGTGCCAGCAGAAGACTAGCGGGGGGCGGGGAGCTGTTTTTT. Its translation is CASRRLAGGGELFF.

The chain carries TRBV6-1 and TRBJ2-1, with 7 positions matching TRBD2. V lost 8 bases and J lost 7; bases outside the gene matches: 14. CDR1 and CDR2 (germline): MNHNS, SASEGT. This CDR3 contains 15 residues. The CDR3 spells CASLPRGGRGNEQFF. DNA of the CDR3: TGTGCCAGCTTGCCCCGGGGCGGGAGAGGGAATGAGCAGTTCTTC.

V gene TRBV19 combines with J gene TRBJ2-7, with D perhaps TRBD2 (5 bases). CDR1 and CDR2 from the germline V gene are LNHDA and SQIVND (reference sequence). The CDR3 totals 15 residues. The V gene lost 1 base and the J gene lost 2 bases, with 12 bases spanning the gap. The DNA of the CDR3 is TGTGCCAGTAGTATAGTCGGAGGACGTGCCTACGAGCAGTACTTC. Its protein product is CASSIVGGRAYEQYF.